The rows below give T cell receptor beta chains drawn from one sample of a study of blood T cell repertoires in COVID-19. The assay was immunoSEQ multiplex PCR, and TCRdb's table has in-frame clones only and misses some. This table holds 45,000 to 55,000 clones, 90% found once. The sample comprised peripheral blood. The receptor set was obtained from a human donor in a cohort sampled during active COVID-19. CDR3s include the opening cysteine and the closing phenylalanine or tryptophan. D genes are given only for firm matches. Only part of the rows carry a size: once, few, many, or a class if the clone is expanded.

>TRBJ2-1|NA|TRBV28|NA
CASSTGFKELNEQFF
TGTGCCAGCAGTACAGGGTTCAAGGAGCTCAATGAGCAGTTCTTC
>TRBJ1-1|NA|TRBV5-5|NA
CASSLLSGNTEAFF
TGTGCCAGCAGCTTGTTATCAGGTAACACTGAAGCTTTCTTT
>TRBJ2-1|TRBD1|TRBV5-1|NA
CASSATGTAYNEQFF
TGCGCCAGCAGCGCAACCGGGACAGCCTACAATGAGCAGTTCTTC
>TRBJ1-5|NA|TRBV2|NA
CASSVSRTGNQPQHF
TGTGCCAGCAGTGTTTCCCGTACAGGAAATCAGCCCCAGCATTTT
>TRBJ2-2|TRBD2|TRBV29-1|NA
CSVAVSGRSTGELFF
TGCAGCGTTGCTGTTAGCGGGAGATCGACCGGGGAGCTGTTTTTT
>TRBJ2-3|NA|TRBV10-3|NA
CAISDTSGTQYF
TGTGCCATCAGCGATACCTCCGGTACGCAGTATTTT
>TRBJ2-5|NA|TRBV2|NA
CASGRQPSLAQYF
TGTGCCAGCGGTAGACAGCCTTCCTTGGCCCAGTACTTC
>TRBJ1-4|NA|TRBV19|NA
CASSIRRVGYEKLFF
TGTGCCAGTAGTATTCGGAGGGTAGGATATGAAAAACTGTTTTTT
>TRBJ2-7|NA|TRBV5-5|NA
CASSWGELGEQYF
TGTGCCAGCAGCTGGGGAGAGCTAGGCGAGCAGTACTTC
>TRBJ1-6|NA|TRBV7-2|NA
CASSLRYNSPLHF
TGTGCCAGCAGCTTACGGTATAATTCACCCCTCCACTTT
>TRBJ2-7|TRBD2|TRBV10-3|NA
CAISERTSGMGEQYF
TGTGCCATCAGTGAAAGAACTAGCGGGATGGGGGAGCAGTACTTC
>TRBJ2-5|TRBD1|TRBV29-1|NA
CSVVFRTGRQETQYF
TGCAGCGTTGTTTTCCGGACAGGGAGGCAAGAGACCCAGTACTTC
>TRBJ2-3|TRBD1|TRBV6-5|NA
CASTGQGTDTQYF
TGTGCCAGCACGGGACAGGGCACAGATACGCAGTATTTT
>TRBJ1-1|TRBD1|TRBV19|NA
CASSAGQVVNTEAFF
TGTGCCAGTAGTGCCGGACAGGTGGTGAACACTGAAGCTTTCTTT
>TRBJ1-1|NA|TRBV5-4|few
CASSLGGTLEAFF
TGTGCCAGCAGCTTGGGGGGGACACTGGAAGCTTTCTTT
>TRBJ2-7|TRBD2|TRBV2|NA
CASSSGSPSYEQYF
TGTGCCAGCAGTAGCGGGAGCCCTTCCTACGAGCAGTACTTC
>TRBJ1-1|NA|TRBV7-3|once
CASSSDRNTEAFF
TGTGCCAGCAGCTCTGACAGGAACACTGAAGCTTTCTTT
>TRBJ1-5|NA|TRBV6-5|NA
CASSYSGRGTNQPQHF
TGTGCCAGCAGTTACTCCGGGAGGGGGACTAATCAGCCCCAGCATTTT
>TRBJ1-5|NA|TRBV28|NA
CASSPRDYQPQHF
TGTGCCAGCAGCCCCAGGGACTATCAGCCCCAGCATTTT
>TRBJ2-1|NA|TRBV13|once
CASRPASASLYNEQFF
TGTGCCAGCAGACCCGCTAGCGCCTCCCTCTACAATGAGCAGTTCTTC
>TRBJ2-1|NA|TRBV7-8|NA
CASSPSSRLASYNEQFF
TGTGCCAGCAGCCCTAGTTCCCGGCTAGCTTCGTACAATGAGCAGTTCTTC
>TRBJ2-7|NA|TRBV5-1|NA
CASSLESGGIYEQYF
TGCGCCAGCAGCTTGGAGTCGGGCGGGATCTACGAGCAGTACTTC
>TRBJ1-6|TRBD1|TRBV4-2|few
CASSQEEVTGGISPLHF
TGTGCCAGCAGCCAAGAAGAGGTGACAGGGGGCATTTCACCCCTCCACTTT
>TRBJ2-3|NA|TRBV14|NA
CASSLLGLLGDTQYF
TGTGCCAGCAGTTTGTTAGGACTCCTCGGGGATACGCAGTATTTT
>TRBJ2-2|TRBD2|TRBV3-1/TRBV3-2|NA
CASSQALAGPYTGELFF
TGTGCCAGCAGCCAAGCTCTAGCGGGACCCTACACCGGGGAGCTGTTTTTT
>TRBJ2-4|TRBD2|TRBV18|NA
CASSPSAPTSALGGQYF
TGTGCCAGCTCACCAAGTGCCCCGACTAGCGCTCTGGGGGGTCAGTACTTC
>TRBJ1-2|TRBD1|TRBV19|NA
CASSPGGQGVYGYTF
TGTGCCAGTAGTCCCGGGGGACAGGGGGTCTATGGCTACACCTTC